The T cell receptor (beta chain) described here comes from a study of T cells in localized non-small cell lung cancer. Broader study findings: Turning up in adjacent lung were a median roughly 50 of the top 100 tumor clones.

Germline lookup yields CDR1 MGHRA and CDR2 YSYEKL. V was clipped by 6 bases and J by 1 base, with 15 bases between them. The CDR3 extends over 15 amino acids. Here immunoSEQ multiplex PCR was the method, and the copy in TCRdb shows in-frame clones only, minus some. This sample has approximately 33,000 clones, with around 88% found just once. About this clone: Antigen specificity is unknown.

This material consisted of peripheral blood, taken before any cancer treatment. The receptor's source is a woman aged 35-70 years with stage I lung adenocarcinoma. V gene TRBV4-1 combines with J gene TRBJ1-1; D not resolved. CDR3 in amino acids: CASSSGDLRNTEAFF. CDR3 in DNA: TGCGCCAGCAGTAGTGGAGATTTGAGGAACACTGAAGCTTTCTTT.